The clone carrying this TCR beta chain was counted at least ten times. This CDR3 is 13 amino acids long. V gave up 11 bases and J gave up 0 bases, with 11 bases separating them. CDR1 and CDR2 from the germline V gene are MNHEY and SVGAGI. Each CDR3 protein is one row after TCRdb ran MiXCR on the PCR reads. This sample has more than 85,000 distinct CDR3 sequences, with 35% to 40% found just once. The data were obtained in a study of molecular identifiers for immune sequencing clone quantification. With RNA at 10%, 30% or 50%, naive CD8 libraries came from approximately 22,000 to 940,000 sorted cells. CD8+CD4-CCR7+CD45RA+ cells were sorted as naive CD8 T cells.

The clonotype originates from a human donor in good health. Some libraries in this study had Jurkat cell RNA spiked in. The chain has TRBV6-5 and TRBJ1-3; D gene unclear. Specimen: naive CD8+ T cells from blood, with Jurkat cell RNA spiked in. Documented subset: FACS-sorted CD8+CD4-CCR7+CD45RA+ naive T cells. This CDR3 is CAAIPDSGNTIYF. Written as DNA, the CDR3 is TGTGCCGCCATTCCAGACTCTGGAAACACCATATATTTT.